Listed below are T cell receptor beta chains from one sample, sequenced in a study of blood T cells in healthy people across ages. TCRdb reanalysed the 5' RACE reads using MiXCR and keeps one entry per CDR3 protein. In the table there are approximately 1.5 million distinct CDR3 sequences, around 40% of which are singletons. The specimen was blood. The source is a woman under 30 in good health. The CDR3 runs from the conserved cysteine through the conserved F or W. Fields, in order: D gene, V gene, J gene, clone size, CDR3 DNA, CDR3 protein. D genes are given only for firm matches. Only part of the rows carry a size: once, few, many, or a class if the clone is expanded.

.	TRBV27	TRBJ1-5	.	TGTGCCAGCAGTTTTCGGGATTGGAATCAGCCCCAGCATTTT	CASSFRDWNQPQHF
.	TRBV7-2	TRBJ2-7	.	TGTGCCAGCAGCCTGACGACTTACACCTCCTACGAGCAGTACTTC	CASSLTTYTSYEQYF
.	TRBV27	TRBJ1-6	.	TGTGCCAGCAGTTTATCGCAGGGGCTTGGTTCACCCCTCCACTTT	CASSLSQGLGSPLHF
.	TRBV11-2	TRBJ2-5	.	TGTGCCGTCGGTGAGACCCAGTACTTC	CAVGETQYF
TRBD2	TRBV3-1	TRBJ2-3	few	TGTGCCAGCAGCCCCCCGCGAGGGACTAGCGGGAAAGCACGGAGCACAGATACGCAGTATTTT	CASSPPRGTSGKARSTDTQYF
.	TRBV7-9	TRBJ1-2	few	TGTGCCAGCAGCTTAGCGCACAATTTATATGGCTACACCTTC	CASSLAHNLYGYTF
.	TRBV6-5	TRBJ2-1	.	TGTGCCAGCAGTTACGGTGTCGGTTCTTGGGAGCAGTTCTTC	CASSYGVGSWEQFF
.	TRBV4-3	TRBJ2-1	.	TGCGCCAGCAGCCAAGATCCACAAGCAACCTACAATGAGCAGTTCTTC	CASSQDPQATYNEQFF
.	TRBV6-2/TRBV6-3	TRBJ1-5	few	TGTGCCAGCAGCACGGGGACCCGCAATCAGCCCCAGCATTTT	CASSTGTRNQPQHF
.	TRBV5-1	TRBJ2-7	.	TGCGCCAGCAGTCATGGGGTACCCTACGAGCAGTACTTC	CASSHGVPYEQYF
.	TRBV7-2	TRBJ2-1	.	TGTGCCAGCAGCTTGACAGTTTTCTCCTACAATGAGCAGTTCTTC	CASSLTVFSYNEQFF
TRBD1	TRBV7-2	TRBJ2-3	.	TGTGCCAGCAGCTTAGCCTGGGGACAGGGACCGTCCCGGGACCTTCGTGTAGATACGCAGTATTTT	CASSLAWGQGPSRDLRVDTQYF
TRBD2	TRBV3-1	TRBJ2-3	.	TGTGCCAGCAGCCAAGCCGGGAGGGCAGATACGCAGTATTTT	CASSQAGRADTQYF
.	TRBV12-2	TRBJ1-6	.	TGTGCAAGTCGCTCATCGAGGGGACAGGGGAAAGAGAATAATTCACCCCTCCACTTT	CASRSSRGQGKENNSPLHF
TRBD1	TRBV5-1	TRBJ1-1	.	TGCGCCAGCAGCATCGGACAGGGCCGCGGTGAAGCTTTCTTT	CASSIGQGRGEAFF
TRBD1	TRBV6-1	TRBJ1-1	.	TGTGCCAGCAGCACGGGACAGAGGAACACTGAAGCTTTCTTT	CASSTGQRNTEAFF
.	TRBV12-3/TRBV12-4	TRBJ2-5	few	TGTGCCAGCAATTCCGGGACCTATTTAGGGGAGACCCAGTACTTC	CASNSGTYLGETQYF
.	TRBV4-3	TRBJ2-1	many	TGCGCCAGCAGCCAAGTGGGCAGGGCTTTTGCCTACAATGAGCAGTTCTTC	CASSQVGRAFAYNEQFF
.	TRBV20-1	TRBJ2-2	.	TGCGGTGCTAATTGGGCCGGGGAGCTGTTTTTT	CGANWAGELFF
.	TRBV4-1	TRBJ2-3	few	TGCGCCAGCAGCTCCTACCCGACCTCTACAAGCACAGATACGCAGTATTTT	CASSSYPTSTSTDTQYF
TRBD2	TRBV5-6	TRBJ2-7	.	TGTGCCAGCAGCCAAGCGGGGGGGCCGATCAATCTCGACTACGAGCAGTACTTC	CASSQAGGPINLDYEQYF
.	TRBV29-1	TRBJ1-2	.	TGCAGCGTTGAAGTAGTCAGGGTCGGACCTAACTATGGCTACACCTTC	CSVEVVRVGPNYGYTF
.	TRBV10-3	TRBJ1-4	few	TGTGCCATCAGTGAGGATTTCAGTGAAAAACTGTTTTTT	CAISEDFSEKLFF
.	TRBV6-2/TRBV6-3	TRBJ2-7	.	TGTGCCAGCAGTTACGGAGGCCGGGAACCAACCTACGAGCAGTACTTC	CASSYGGREPTYEQYF
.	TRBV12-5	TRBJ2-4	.	TGTGTTAGTGGCCTGGAGCTGGTGGGGGCTCGGGCCAAAAACATTCAGTACTTC	CVSGLELVGARAKNIQYF
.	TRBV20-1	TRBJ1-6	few	TGCAGTGCCGGACGGGTTAATTCACCCCTCCACTTT	CSAGRVNSPLHF
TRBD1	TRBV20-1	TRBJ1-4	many	TGCAGTGCTCGGGACAGGGTCACTGAAAAACTGTTTTTT	CSARDRVTEKLFF
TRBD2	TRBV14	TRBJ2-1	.	TGTGCCAGCAGCCAAGAGGTAGCGGGAGGGCCACGCAATGAGCAGTTCTTC	CASSQEVAGGPRNEQFF
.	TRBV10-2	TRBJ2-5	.	TGCGCCAGCAGTGAGGGGGGTTTCCCAGGGAACAATGGGCAGTACTTC	CASSEGGFPGNNGQYF
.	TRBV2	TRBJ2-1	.	TGTGCCAGCAGTAATCCAGGGTACAATGAGCAGTTCTTC	CASSNPGYNEQFF
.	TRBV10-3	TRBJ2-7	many	TGTGCCATCAGTGAGCAGGGGTCCTACGAGCAGTACTTC	CAISEQGSYEQYF
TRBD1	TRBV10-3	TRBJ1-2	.	TGTGCCATCAGTCCCCGGACAGGCGATGGCTACACCTTC	CAISPRTGDGYTF
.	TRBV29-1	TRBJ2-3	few	TGCAGCGTTGCACGGGCCCGTATGGATACGCAGTATTTT	CSVARARMDTQYF
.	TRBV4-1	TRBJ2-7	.	TGCGCCAGCAGCCAAGAGGCCTGGGAGGACGAGCAGTACTTC	CASSQEAWEDEQYF
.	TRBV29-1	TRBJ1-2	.	TGCAGCGTTCACAGCGCCTATGGCTACACCTTC	CSVHSAYGYTF
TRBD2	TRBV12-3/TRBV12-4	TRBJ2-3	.	TGTGCCAGCAGTTCTGGACTAGCGGCTACCACAGATACGCGGTATTTT	CASSSGLAATTDTRYF
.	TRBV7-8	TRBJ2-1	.	TGTGCCAGCAGCTTAGGACGGGGGAAGCGATACAATGAGCAGTTCTTC	CASSLGRGKRYNEQFF
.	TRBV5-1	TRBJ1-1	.	TGCGCCAGCAGTTTGGAGGTTCGCCTGCTGGGAAACACTGAAGCTTTCTTT	CASSLEVRLLGNTEAFF
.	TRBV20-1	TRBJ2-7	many	TGCAGTGCCAATAGAGGGGCAGGGGTGTACGAGCAGTACTTC	CSANRGAGVYEQYF
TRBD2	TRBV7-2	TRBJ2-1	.	TGTGCCAGCAGCTTGGCTCTAGCGGGAGCCAGTGAGCAGTTCTTC	CASSLALAGASEQFF
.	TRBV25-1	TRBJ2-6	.	TGTGCCAGCAGTGAGGTGACAGGCACTGGGGCCAACGTCCTGACTTTC	CASSEVTGTGANVLTF
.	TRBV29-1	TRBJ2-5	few	TGCAGCGCAGTGCTAGGCCAAGAGACCCAGTACTTC	CSAVLGQETQYF
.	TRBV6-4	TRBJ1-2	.	TGTGCCAGCAGTGACTCGGTAGGGAATAGTGTCACCTTC	CASSDSVGNSVTF
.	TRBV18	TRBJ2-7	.	TGTGCCAGCTCACCCGGACCTCCAGGCGAGCAGTACTTC	CASSPGPPGEQYF
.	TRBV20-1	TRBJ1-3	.	TGCAGTGCGCGAACAGGGTTCTCTGGAAACACCATATATTTT	CSARTGFSGNTIYF
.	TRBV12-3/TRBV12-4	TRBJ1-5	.	TGTGCCAGCAGGGACGACAAGGATCAGCCCCAGCATTTT	CASRDDKDQPQHF
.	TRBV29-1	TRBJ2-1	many	TGCAGCGTGTCCCACAATGAGCAGTTCTTC	CSVSHNEQFF
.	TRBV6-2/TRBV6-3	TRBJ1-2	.	TGTGCCAGCAGAGGGAGGACGGATCCCTATGGCTACACCTTC	CASRGRTDPYGYTF
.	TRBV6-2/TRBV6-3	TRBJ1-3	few	TGTGCCAGCAGACCTACAGGATCGGGCGTCGGAAACACCATATATTTT	CASRPTGSGVGNTIYF
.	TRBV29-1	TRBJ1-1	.	TGCAGCGCCTCAGAAGTGGGGGCTTTCTTT	CSASEVGAFF
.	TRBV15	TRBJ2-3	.	TGTGCCACCAGCTTCGAGGGACCTGTCGCGACAGATACGCAGTATTTT	CATSFEGPVATDTQYF
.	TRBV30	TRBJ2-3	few	TGTGCCTGGAGTTCCCCTCGGGCCTTTCAGGGGACAGATACGCAGTATTTT	CAWSSPRAFQGTDTQYF
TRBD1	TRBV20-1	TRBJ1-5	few	TGCAGTGCTAGAGATCTCGTGACAGGGGAAAATCAGCCCCAGCATTTT	CSARDLVTGENQPQHF
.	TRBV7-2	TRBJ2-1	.	TGTGCCAGCAGCTTATTTTCTAGCGCCTATGAGCAGTTCTTC	CASSLFSSAYEQFF
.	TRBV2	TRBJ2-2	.	TGTGCCAGCAGTGGGTGGACCTCCGGGGAGCTGTTTTTT	CASSGWTSGELFF
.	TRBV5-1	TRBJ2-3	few	TGCGCCAGCAGCTTGAAAGGGGCCCACTCAGATACGCAGTATTTT	CASSLKGAHSDTQYF
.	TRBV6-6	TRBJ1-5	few	TGTGCCAGCAGTGAGGGGGAACAGCCCCAGCATTTT	CASSEGEQPQHF
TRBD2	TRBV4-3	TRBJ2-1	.	TGCGCCAGCAGCCAAGATTTAGCGGGTTACAATGGGCAGTTCTTC	CASSQDLAGYNGQFF